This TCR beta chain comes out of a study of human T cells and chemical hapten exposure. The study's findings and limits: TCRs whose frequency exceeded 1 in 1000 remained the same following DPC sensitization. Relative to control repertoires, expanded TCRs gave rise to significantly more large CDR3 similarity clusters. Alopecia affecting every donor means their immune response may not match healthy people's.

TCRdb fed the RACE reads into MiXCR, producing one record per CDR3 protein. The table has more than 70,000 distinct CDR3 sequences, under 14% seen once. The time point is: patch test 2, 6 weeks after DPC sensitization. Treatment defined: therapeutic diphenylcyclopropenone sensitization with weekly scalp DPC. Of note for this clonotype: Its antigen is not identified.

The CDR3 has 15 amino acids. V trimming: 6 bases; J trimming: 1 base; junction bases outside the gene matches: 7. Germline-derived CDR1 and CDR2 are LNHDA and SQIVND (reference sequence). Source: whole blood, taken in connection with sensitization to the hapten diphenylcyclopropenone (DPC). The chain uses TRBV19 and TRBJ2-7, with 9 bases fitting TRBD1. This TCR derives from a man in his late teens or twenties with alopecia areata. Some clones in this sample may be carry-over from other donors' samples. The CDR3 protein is CASSKGTGKSYEQYF. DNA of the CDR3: TGTGCCAGTAGCAAGGGGACAGGGAAGTCCTACGAGCAGTACTTC.